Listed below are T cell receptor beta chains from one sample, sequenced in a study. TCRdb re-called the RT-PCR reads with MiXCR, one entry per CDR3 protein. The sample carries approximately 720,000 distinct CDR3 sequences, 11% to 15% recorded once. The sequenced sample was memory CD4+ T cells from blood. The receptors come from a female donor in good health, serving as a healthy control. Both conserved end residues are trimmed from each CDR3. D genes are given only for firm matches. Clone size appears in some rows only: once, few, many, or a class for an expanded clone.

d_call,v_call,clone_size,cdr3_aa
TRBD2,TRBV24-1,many,ATSDPGTGGNEQF
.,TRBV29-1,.,SVVGRYNEQF
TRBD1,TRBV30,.,AGGGDRVGKAF
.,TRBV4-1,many,ASSQENGGLF
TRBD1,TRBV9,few,ASSVEGQGDESF
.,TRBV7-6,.,ASSLVQWPWETQY
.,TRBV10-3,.,AISGGGPPRDEQY
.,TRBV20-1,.,SAVDGGTDTQY
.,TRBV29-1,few,SVEDRGDNYGYT
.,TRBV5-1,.,ASSTDYYSEQF
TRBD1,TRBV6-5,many,ASGDRENQPQH
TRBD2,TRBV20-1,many,SALAGATTGELF
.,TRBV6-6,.,ASSSPGLYEQY
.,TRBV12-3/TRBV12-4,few,ASSPLLTGSNTEAF
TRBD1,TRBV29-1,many,SARTGGDYGYT
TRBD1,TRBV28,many,ASSSPNRPGQRSNEQF
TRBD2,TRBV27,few,ASSPLAQETQY
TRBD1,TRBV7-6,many,ASSLIGGRGYT
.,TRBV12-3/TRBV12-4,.,ASSLGSTGLGGYT
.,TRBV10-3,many,AISESGENQPQH
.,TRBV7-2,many,ASSLDRGNTQY
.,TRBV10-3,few,ATKLGGADYGYT
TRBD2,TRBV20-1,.,SAQTSGDTDTQY
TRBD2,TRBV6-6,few,ASSYPSSGGYNEQF
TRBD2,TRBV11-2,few,ASSFSTSGFQF
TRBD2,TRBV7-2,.,ASSSLAGGPGEQF
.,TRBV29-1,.,SVLLSASNTGELF
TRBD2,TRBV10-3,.,AISSGTSGSEEQF
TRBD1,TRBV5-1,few,ASSLETGFGNEQF
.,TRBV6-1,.,ASSAGAAIVNYGYT
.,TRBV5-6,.,ASSLWVRRDQPQH
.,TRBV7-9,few,ASSPGVGEKLF
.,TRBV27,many,ASNPMPISNQPQH
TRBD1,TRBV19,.,ATRQGSQETQY
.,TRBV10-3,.,AISDPTGSYEQY
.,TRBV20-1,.,SADTGTPSRYEQF
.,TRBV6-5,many,ASRPPGRVWTGELF
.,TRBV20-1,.,SADGTGYGYT
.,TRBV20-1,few,SAPRAEETQY
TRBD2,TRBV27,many,ASSKLAGGTYEQY
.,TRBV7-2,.,ASSQRGAGTGELF
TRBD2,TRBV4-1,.,ASSPAVGLAGNTGELF
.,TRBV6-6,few,ASSWAGGQGFEQY
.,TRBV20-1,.,SATSTGKLF
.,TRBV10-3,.,AISESMVTYEQY
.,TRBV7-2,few,ASSLIRDRAQH
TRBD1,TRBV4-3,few,ASSQLIGTGSEQY
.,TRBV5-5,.,ASSLGPMSYEQY
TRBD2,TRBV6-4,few,ASARDYLGEQY
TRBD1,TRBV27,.,ASSFGDSRRVADTQY
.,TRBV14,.,ASSQVYSYGYT
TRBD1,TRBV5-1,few,ASSGMGQGTGELF
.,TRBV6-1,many,ASSEFPGSDYEQY
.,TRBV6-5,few,ASSPGTGDTEAF
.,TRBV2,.,ASSERSSYNSPLH